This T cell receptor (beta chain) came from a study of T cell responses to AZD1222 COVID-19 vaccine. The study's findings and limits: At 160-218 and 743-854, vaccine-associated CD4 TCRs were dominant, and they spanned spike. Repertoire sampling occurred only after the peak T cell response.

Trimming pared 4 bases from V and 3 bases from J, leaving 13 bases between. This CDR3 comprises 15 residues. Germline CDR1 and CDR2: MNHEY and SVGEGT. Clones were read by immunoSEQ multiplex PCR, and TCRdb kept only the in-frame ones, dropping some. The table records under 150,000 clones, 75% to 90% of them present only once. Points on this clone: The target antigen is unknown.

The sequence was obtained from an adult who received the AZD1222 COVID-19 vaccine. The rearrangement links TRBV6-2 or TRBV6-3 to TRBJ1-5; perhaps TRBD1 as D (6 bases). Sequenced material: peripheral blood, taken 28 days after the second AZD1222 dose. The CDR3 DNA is TGTGCCAGCAGTTTCGGCGGGGGCTACAATCAGCCCCAGCATTTT. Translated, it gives CASSFGGGYNQPQHF.